One and the same sample provided the 8 T cell receptor beta chains below, sequenced in a study of neoadjuvant anti-PD-1 for oral cavity cancer. Stated time point: after neoadjuvant nivolumab, at surgical resection. Data came from immunoSEQ multiplex PCR; TCRdb stores just in-frame clones and leaves some out. The table shows some 9,400 clones, with roughly 67% occurring only once. The material sequenced was PBMCs, taken after nivolumab (anti-PD-1) treatment. The receptors stem from a person between 40 and 80 years old with oral cavity squamous cell carcinoma.

This clone has only a few counts. The V and J genes are TRBV29-1 and TRBJ1-3; D not certain. V lost 4 bases and J lost 4, with 8 bases in between. Germline values: CDR1 SQVTM, CDR2 ANQGSEA. This CDR3 spans 12 amino acids. DNA of the CDR3: TGCAGCGTTGTAGGAGACGGAAACACCATATATTTT. Residues: CSVVGDGNTIYF.

The chain recombines TRBV7-2 with TRBJ1-4; 10 nucleotides agree with TRBD1. This CDR3 comprises 14 residues. The ends lost 4 bases at V and 5 bases at J; junction bases unmatched: 1. Germline lookup yields CDR1 SGHTA and CDR2 FQGNSA. As DNA, the CDR3 is TGTGCCAGCAGCTCGGACAGGGGGAATGAAAAACTGTTTTTT. Residues: CASSSDRGNEKLFF. The entire variable domain, with the rest obtained from reference TRBV7-2 and TRBJ1-4, is as follows: GAGVSQSPSNKVTEKGKDVELRCDPISGHTALYWYRQSLGQGLEFLIYFQGNSAPDKSGLPSDRFSAERTGGSVSTLTIQRTQQEDSAVYLCASSSDRGNEKLFFGSGTQLSVL.

The rearrangement links TRBV7-2 to TRBJ2-7; 10 bases fit TRBD2. The germline CDR1 and CDR2 sequences are SGHTA and FQGNSA. With V trimmed by 4 bases and J by 1 base, 10 bases remained unmatched. CDR3 length equals 17 residues. CDR3: CASSSPPGTSVSYEQYF. CDR3 sequence (DNA): TGTGCCAGCAGCTCACCCCCCGGGACTAGCGTTTCCTACGAGCAGTACTTC.

This chain uses TRBV7-3 with TRBJ2-1; no clear D gene. Between the trimmed V and J ends, which lost 4 bases and 4 bases, there was a span of 11 bases. Germline CDR1 reads SGHTA; CDR2 reads FQGTGA. CDR3 length equals 14 residues. CDR3 residues: CASSSQGPYNEQFF. Written as DNA, the CDR3 is TGTGCCAGCAGCTCACAAGGGCCATACAATGAGCAGTTCTTC.

CDR3 in DNA: TGTGCCAGCCTTTCCCAGGGCCACACAGATACGCAGTATTTT. This translates into CASLSQGHTDTQYF. This chain uses TRBV6-1 with TRBJ2-3; possible D gene TRBD1, 5 bases. V lost 8 bases, J lost 2 bases, and 14 bases lay in between. The CDR3 spans 14 residues. Germline V lookup: CDR1 MNHNS, CDR2 SASEGT.

This chain joins TRBV7-9 and TRBJ1-5; 9 bases are a match to TRBD1. V dropped 4 bases and J dropped 7; count of bases not matched to a gene: 5. Germline-derived CDR1 and CDR2 are SEHNR and FQNEAQ (reference sequence). CDR3 length equals 14 residues. CDR3 in DNA: TGTGCCAGCAGCTCCGGGACAGGGTCGCAGCCCCAGCATTTT. Translation: CASSSGTGSQPQHF.

V usage is TRBV27 and J usage is TRBJ1-2; 8 bases match TRBD1. Germline-derived CDR1 and CDR2 are MNHEY and SMNVEV (reference sequence). The CDR3 runs 14 residues. With V trimmed by 6 bases and J by 8 bases, 11 bases remained unmatched. The CDR3 DNA is TGTGCCAGCAGAACCGGGACAGGCTCCCCGGGCTACACCTTC. Protein: CASRTGTGSPGYTF.

The chain carries TRBV7-2 and TRBJ1-5; the D is unclear. There are 13 residues in the CDR3. Germline lookup yields CDR1 SGHTA and CDR2 FQGNSA. V dropped 5 bases and J dropped 9 bases, with 14 bases sitting between them. The CDR3 sequence: CASSRDSIGPQHF. The CDR3 DNA sequence: TGTGCCAGCAGCCGGGATAGTATTGGGCCCCAGCATTTT.